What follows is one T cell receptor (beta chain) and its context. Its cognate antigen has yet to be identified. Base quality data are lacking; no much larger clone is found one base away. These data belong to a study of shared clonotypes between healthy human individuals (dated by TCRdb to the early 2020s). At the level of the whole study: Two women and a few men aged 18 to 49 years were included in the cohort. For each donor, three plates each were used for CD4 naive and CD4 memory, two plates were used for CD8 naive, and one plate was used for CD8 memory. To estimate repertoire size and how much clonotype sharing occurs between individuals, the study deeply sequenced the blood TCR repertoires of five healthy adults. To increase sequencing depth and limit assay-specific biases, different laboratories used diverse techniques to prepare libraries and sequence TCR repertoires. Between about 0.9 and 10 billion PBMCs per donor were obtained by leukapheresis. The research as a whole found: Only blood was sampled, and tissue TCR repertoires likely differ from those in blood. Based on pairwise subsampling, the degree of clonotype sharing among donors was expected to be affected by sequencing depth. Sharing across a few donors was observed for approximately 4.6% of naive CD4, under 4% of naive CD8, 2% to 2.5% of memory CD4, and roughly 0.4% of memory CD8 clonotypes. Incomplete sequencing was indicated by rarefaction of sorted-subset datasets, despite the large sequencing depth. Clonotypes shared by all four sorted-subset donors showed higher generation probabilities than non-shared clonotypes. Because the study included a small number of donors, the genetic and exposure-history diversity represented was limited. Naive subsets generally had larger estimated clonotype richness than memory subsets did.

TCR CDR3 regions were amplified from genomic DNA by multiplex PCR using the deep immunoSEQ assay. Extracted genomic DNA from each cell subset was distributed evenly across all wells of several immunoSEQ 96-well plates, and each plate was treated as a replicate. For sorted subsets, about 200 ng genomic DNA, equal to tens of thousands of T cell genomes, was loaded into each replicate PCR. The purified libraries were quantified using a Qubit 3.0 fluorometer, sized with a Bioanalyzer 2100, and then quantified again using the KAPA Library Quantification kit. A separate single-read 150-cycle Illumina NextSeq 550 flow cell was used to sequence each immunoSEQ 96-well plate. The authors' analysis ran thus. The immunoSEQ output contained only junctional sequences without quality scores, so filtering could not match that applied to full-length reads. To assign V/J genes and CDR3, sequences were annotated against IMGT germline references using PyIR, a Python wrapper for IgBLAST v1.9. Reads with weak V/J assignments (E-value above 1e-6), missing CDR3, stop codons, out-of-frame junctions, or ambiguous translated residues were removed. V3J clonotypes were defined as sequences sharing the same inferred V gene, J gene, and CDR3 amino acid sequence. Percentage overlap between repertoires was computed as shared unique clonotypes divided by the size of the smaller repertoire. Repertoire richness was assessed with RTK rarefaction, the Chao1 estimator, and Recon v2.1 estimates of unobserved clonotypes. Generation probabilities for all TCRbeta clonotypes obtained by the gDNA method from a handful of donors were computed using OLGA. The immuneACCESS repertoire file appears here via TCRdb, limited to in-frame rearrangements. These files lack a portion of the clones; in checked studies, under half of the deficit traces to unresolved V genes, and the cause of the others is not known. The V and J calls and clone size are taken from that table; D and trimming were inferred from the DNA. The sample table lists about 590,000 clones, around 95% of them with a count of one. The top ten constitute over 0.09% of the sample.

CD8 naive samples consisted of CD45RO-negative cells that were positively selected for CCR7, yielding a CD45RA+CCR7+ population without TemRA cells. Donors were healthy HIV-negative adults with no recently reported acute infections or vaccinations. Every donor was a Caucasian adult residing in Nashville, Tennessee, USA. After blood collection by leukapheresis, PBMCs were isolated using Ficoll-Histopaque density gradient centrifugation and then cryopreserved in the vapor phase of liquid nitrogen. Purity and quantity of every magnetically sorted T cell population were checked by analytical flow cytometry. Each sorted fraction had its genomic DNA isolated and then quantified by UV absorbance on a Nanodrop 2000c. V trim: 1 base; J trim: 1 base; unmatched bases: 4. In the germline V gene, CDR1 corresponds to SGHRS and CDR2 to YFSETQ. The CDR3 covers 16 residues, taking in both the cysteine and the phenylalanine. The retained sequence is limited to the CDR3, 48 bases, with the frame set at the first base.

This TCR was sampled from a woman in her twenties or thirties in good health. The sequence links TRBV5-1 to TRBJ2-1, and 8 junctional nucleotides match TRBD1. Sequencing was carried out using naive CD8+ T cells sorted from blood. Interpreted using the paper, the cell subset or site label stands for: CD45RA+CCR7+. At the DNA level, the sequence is TGCGCCAGCAGCTTGCACAGGGGGGCGTCCTACAATGAGCAGTTCTTC. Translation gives CASSLHRGASYNEQFF. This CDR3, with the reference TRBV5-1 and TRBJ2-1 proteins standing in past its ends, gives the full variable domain KAGVTQTPRYLIKTRGQQVTLSCSPISGHRSVSWYQQTPGQGLQFLFEYFSETQRNKGNFPGRFSGRQFSNSRSEMNVSTLELGDSALYLCASSLHRGASYNEQFFGPGTRLTVL.